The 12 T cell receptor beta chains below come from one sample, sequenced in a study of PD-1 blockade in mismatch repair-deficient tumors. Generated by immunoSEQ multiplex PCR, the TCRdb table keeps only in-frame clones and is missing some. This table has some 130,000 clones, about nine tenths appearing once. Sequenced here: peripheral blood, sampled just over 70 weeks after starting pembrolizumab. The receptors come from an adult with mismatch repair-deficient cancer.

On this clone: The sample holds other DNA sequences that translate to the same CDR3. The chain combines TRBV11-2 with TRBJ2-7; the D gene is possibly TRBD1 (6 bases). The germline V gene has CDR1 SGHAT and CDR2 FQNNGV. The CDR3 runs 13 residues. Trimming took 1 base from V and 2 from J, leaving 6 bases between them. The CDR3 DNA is TGTGCCAGCAGCTTAGGGACAGCCTACGAGCAGTACTTC. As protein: CASSLGTAYEQYF.

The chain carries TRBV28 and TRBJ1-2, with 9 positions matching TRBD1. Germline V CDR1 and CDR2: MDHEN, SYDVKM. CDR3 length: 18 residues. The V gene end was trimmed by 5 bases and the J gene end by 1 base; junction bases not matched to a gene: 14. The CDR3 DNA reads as TGTGCCAGCAGTACGTCCGGGACAGGGTGGGTTTTTAACTATGGCTACACCTTC. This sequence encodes CASSTSGTGWVFNYGYTF.

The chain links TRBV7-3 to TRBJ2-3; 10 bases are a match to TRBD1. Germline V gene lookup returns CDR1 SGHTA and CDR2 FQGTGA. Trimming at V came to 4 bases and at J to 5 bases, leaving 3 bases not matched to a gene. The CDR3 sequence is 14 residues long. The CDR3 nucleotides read TGTGCCAGCAGCTCGGGGACAGGGGTAGATACGCAGTATTTT. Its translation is CASSSGTGVDTQYF.

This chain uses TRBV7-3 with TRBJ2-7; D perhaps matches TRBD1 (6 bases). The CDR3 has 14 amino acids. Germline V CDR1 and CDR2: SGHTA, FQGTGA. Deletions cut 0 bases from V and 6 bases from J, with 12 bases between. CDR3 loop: CASSLTGPDSEQYF. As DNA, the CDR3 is TGTGCCAGCAGCTTAACTGGGCCGGACAGCGAGCAGTACTTC.

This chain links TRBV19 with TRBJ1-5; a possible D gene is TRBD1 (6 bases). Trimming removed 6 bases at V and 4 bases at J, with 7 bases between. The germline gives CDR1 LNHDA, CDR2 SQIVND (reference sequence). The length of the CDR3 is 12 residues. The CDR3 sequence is CASRTGNQPQHF. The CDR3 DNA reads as TGTGCCAGTAGAACAGGGAATCAGCCCCAGCATTTT. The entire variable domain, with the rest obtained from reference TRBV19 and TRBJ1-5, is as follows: DGGITQSPKYLFRKEGQNVTLSCEQNLNHDAMYWYRQDPGQGLRLIYYSQIVNDFQKGDIAEGYSVSREKKESFPLTVTSAQKNPTAFYLCASRTGNQPQHFGDGTRLSIL.

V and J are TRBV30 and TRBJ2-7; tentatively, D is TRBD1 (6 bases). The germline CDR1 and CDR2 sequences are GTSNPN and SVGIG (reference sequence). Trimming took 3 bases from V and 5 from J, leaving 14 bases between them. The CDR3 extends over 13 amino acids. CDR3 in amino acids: CAWRVRGRNEQYF. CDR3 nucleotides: TGTGCCTGGAGAGTCAGGGGAAGAAACGAGCAGTACTTC.

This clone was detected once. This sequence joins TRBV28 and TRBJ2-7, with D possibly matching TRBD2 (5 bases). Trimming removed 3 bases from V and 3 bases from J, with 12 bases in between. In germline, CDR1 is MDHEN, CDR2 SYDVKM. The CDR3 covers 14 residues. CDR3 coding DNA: TGTGCCAGCAGTTTTAGGTCTCGGGGCTACGAGCAGTACTTC. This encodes CASSFRSRGYEQYF.

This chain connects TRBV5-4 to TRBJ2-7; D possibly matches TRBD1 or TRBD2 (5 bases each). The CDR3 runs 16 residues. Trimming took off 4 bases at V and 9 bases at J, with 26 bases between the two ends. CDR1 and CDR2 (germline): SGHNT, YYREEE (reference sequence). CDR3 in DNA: TGTGCCAGCAGCGCGAACCTTACTAGGGTCCTTAGGGGGCAGTACTTC. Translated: CASSANLTRVLRGQYF.

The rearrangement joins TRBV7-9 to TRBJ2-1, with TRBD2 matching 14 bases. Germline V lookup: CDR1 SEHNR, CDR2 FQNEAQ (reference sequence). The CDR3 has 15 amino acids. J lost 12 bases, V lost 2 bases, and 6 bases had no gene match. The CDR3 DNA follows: TGTGCCAGCAGCTTAATGGGACTAGCGGGAGCCGCGCAGTTCTTC. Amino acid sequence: CASSLMGLAGAAQFF.

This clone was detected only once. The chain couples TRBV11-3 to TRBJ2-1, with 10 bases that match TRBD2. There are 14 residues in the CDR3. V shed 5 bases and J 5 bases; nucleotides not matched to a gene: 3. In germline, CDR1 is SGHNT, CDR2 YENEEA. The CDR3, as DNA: TGTGCCAGCAGCAAGCGGGAGGGCAACAATGAGCAGTTCTTC. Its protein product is CASSKREGNNEQFF.

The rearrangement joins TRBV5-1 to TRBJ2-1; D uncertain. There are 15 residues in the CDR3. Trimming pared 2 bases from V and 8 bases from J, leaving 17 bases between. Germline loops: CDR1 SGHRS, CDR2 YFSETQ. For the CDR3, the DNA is TGCGCCAGCAGCTTAAAGCCTACACGTAGCTATGAGCAGTTCTTC. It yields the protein CASSLKPTRSYEQFF.

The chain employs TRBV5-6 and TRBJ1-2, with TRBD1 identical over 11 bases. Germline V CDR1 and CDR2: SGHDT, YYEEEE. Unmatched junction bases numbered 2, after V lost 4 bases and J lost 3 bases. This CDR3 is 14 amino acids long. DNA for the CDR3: TGTGCCAGCAGCGGGACAGGGGGGGACTATGGCTACACCTTC. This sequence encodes CASSGTGGDYGYTF.